This T cell receptor beta chain came from a study of PD-1 blockade in classical Hodgkin lymphoma. The time point is: cycle 4 day 1 (C4D1), after about 6 weeks of nivolumab. Brentuximab vedotin exposure varied, and every patient relapsed after autologous stem cell transplantation. Here immunoSEQ multiplex PCR was the method, and the copy in TCRdb shows in-frame clones only, minus some. Among tens of thousands of clones listed, around 90% were seen once. Sequenced material: peripheral blood mononuclear cells (PBMCs), taken before the fourth cycle of nivolumab. This clonotype was obtained from a human donor with classical Hodgkin lymphoma.

CDR3 sequence: CAWSDTGPANEQYF. Written as DNA, the CDR3 is TGTGCCTGGAGTGACACAGGGCCAGCCAACGAGCAGTACTTC. The V and J genes are TRBV30 and TRBJ2-7, with TRBD1 as a possible D gene (6 bases). Trimming removed 1 base from V and 5 bases from J, with 15 bases in between. CDR1 and CDR2 from the germline V gene are GTSNPN and SVGIG (reference sequence). CDR3 length equals 14 residues.